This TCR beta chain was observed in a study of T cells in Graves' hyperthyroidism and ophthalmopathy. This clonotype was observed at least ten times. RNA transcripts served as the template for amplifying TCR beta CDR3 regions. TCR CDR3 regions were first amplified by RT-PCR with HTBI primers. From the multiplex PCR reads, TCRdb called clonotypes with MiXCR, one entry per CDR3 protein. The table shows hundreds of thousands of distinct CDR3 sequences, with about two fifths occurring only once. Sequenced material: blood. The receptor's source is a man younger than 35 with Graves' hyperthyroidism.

As DNA, the CDR3 is TGCAGTGCGATTACCGGGGAACAGCCCCAGCATTTT. Encoded protein: CSAITGEQPQHF. The chain uses TRBV20-1 and TRBJ1-5; D is uncertain. Germline V gives CDR1 DFQATT, CDR2 SNEGSKA (reference sequence). The CDR3 spans 12 residues. V shed 6 bases and J shed 7 bases, with 13 bases lying between them.